This entry concerns a single T cell receptor beta chain. Its antigen is not yet known. Per-base qualities were not stored, and no clone one base away is much larger. This entry belongs to a study of graft-versus-host responses after intestinal transplantation (dated by TCRdb to about 2021). Some background on the complete study: Recipients received multivisceral, liver-intestinal, or isolated intestinal transplants. Every recipient was given anti-thymocyte globulin induction, followed by around three years of maintenance tacrolimus and steroids. After intestinal transplantation, graft-versus-host and host-versus-graft alloreactive T cell clones in the graft, circulation and bone marrow were tracked using bulk TCR-beta CDR3 sequencing. To identify alloreactive clones, pre-transplant mixed lymphocyte reaction products were sequenced and then compared with unstimulated pre-transplant donor and recipient T cells. The cohort enrolled 20 to 30 intestinal transplant recipients, one of whom was a retransplant, and a few patients without pretransplant specimens were excluded. A peak of at least 4% donor T cells among recipient peripheral blood mononuclear cells was the definition used for donor T cell macrochimerism. Samples from three later patients were sequenced in-house on an Illumina MiSeq with MiXCR processing rather than by the commercial service. What the research found in general, with its limitations: GvH clones were detected in recipient bone marrow, and some appeared earlier in ileal mucosa or blood, consistent with an intestinal mucosal origin. In patients with donor T cell macrochimerism, the allografts had high GvH to HvG T cell clonal ratios. The conclusions were limited by the relatively low number and heterogeneity of the intestinal transplant patients. Early after transplant, peak levels of circulating GvH clones were found to be associated with declines in HvG clones.

V has 10 bases trimmed and J has 3 bases trimmed; junction bases matching no gene number 6. The germline V gene encodes CDR1 MNHNS and CDR2 SASEGT. The CDR3 goes from the cysteine to the phenylalanine over 13 residues. The only DNA kept is the CDR3, 39 bases in frame from the first base. This specimen's time point label, per the study, means: cells obtained before transplantation from donor or recipient. CD3+CD4+ and CD3+CD8+ populations were FACS-sorted from unstimulated pre-transplant donor and recipient cells taken from spleen or lymph nodes. The library was built by means of the immunoSEQ multiplex PCR assay. In most patients, genomic DNA was isolated using the Qiagen DNeasy Blood and Tissue Kit and sent frozen to Adaptive Biotechnologies for TCR sequencing. High-throughput TCR-beta CDR3 sequencing of genomic DNA from most patients was performed by Adaptive Biotechnologies. In the source study's methods: TCR sequencing data were retrieved from Adaptive's ImmunoSEQ software for around 19 patients, whereas a few other patients were processed with MiXCR and VDJtools. To correct CD4 versus CD8 sorting errors, any sequence found in both subsets at a frequency ratio below 5:1 was removed. CDR3 nucleotide sequences shared between donor and recipient were removed because the origin of such sequences could not be assigned. To count as alloreactive, a clone needed at least 2-fold expansion over unstimulated cells and a minimum CFSE-low frequency of 0.002% (template counts) or 0.001% (read counts). Clones detected in sequenced pre-transplant spleen, lymph node, or MLR CFSE-low populations of the donor or recipient were defined as mappable. Cumulative frequency of alloreactive clones was calculated as a percentage of all sequences weighted by copy number. Here the immuneACCESS table is served through TCRdb, limited to in-frame sequences with V and J called. Missing clones are a known gap in these copies; in checked studies unresolved V genes cover under half, and the rest lacks a known reason. The V and J calls and clone size are taken from that table; D and trimming were inferred from the DNA. The sample records roughly 120,000 clones, around 92% of which are singletons. Of the sample, roughly 1% is held by the ten largest clones.

The rearranged chain carries TRBV6-1 and TRBJ2-7, and TRBD1 matches 10 of the central bases. This receptor was identified in a human donor who was the organ donor for an intestinal transplant. The sample in question was unstimulated CD8+ T cells sorted from spleen or lymph node cells, obtained before transplant. The CDR3 region has the sequence CATPGTGDYEQYF. The DNA sequence reads TGTGCCACCCCTGGGACAGGGGACTACGAGCAGTACTTC.